The next 9 T cell receptor beta chains were all read from a single sample in a study of T cell changes during pregnancy in multiple sclerosis. Profiling relied on immunoSEQ multiplex PCR, and the TCRdb table lists in-frame clones only, not all of them. Seen here are fewer than 110,000 clones, approximately 91% observed once, and the top ten hold around 3%. The sample was peripheral blood, taken in the second trimester of pregnancy. The receptors come from a female donor with multiple sclerosis, enrolled in a pregnancy study.

V usage is TRBV5-1 and J usage is TRBJ1-3; D is unresolved. Per germline, CDR1 SGHRS and CDR2 YFSETQ. This CDR3 has 12 amino acids. V gave up 0 bases and J gave up 8 bases, with 6 bases separating them. CDR3: CASSLEGDTIYF. The CDR3, as DNA: TGCGCCAGCAGCTTGGAAGGAGACACCATATATTTT. The full variable domain, in which reference TRBV5-1 and TRBJ1-3 provide the parts outside the CDR3, is KAGVTQTPRYLIKTRGQQVTLSCSPISGHRSVSWYQQTPGQGLQFLFEYFSETQRNKGNFPGRFSGRQFSNSRSEMNVSTLELGDSALYLCASSLEGDTIYFGEGSWLTVV.

The rearrangement joins TRBV29-1 to TRBJ2-3, with 9 bases lining up with TRBD2. CDR3 length: 15 residues. In germline, CDR1 is SQVTM, CDR2 ANQGSEA. Trimming took 6 bases from V and 0 from J; bases not matched to a gene: 7. CDR3 sequence reads: CSVLLLAGSTDTQYF. CDR3 nucleotide sequence: TGCAGCGTCCTCTTACTAGCGGGTAGCACAGATACGCAGTATTTT.

The CDR3 region has the DNA TGTGCCAGCAGCTTAGAATCCACAGGGCCCAATGAGCAGTTCTTC. This translates into CASSLESTGPNEQFF. The chain carries TRBV11-1 and TRBJ2-1; a possible D gene is TRBD1 (6 bases). The CDR3 runs to 15 residues. V was shortened by 1 base and J by 6 bases, with 13 bases between the two germline ends. Per germline, CDR1 SGHAT and CDR2 FQDESV (reference sequence). The full variable domain, rest sourced from reference TRBV11-1 and TRBJ2-1, is EAEVAQSPRYKITEKSQAVAFWCDPISGHATLYWYRQILGQGPELLVQFQDESVVDDSQLPKDRFSAERLKGVDSTLKIQPAELGDSAMYLCASSLESTGPNEQFFGPGTRLTVL.

The chain is built from TRBV15 and TRBJ2-7, with D perhaps matching TRBD2 (6 bases). Deletions cut 5 bases from V and 6 bases from J, with 17 bases between. CDR3 size: 14 residues. CDR1 is LNHNV and CDR2 is YYDKDF in the germline V gene (reference sequence). DNA for the CDR3: TGTGCCACCAGCCGTCGACTAGGGCAAGGCGAGCAGTACTTC. Amino acid sequence: CATSRRLGQGEQYF. Supplemented by reference TRBV15 and TRBJ2-7, the full variable domain reads DAMVIQNPRYQVTQFGKPVTLSCSQTLNHNVMYWYQQKSSQAPKLLFHYYDKDFNNEADTPDNFQSRRPNTSFCFLDIRSPGLGDTAMYLCATSRRLGQGEQYFGPGTRLTVT.

This sequence joins TRBV10-3 and TRBJ1-1; the D gene is possibly TRBD1 (6 bases). Between the trimmed V and J ends, which lost 6 bases and 1 base, there was a span of 12 bases. The CDR3 totals 14 residues. Germline V CDR1 and CDR2: ENHRY, SYGVKD. The CDR3 protein is CAISAPGQNTEAFF. DNA for the CDR3: TGTGCCATCAGCGCACCGGGACAGAACACTGAAGCTTTCTTT.

Note on this clone: Sequence at one end of the junction differs from germline and may be a read error. The chain links TRBV25-1 to TRBJ2-7, with 7 bases lining up with TRBD1. The CDR3 sequence is 17 residues long. The germline V gene has CDR1 MGHDK and CDR2 SYGVNS. The CDR3 bases are TGTGCCAGCAGTGGCACCTCTCCCGGGACAGTGAGATACGAGCAGTCCTTC. Translation gives CASSGTSPGTVRYEQSF.

J is TRBJ2-7 and V is TRBV6-6; TRBD1 is a possible D gene (6 bases). Germline V gives CDR1 MNHNY, CDR2 SVGAGI (reference sequence). The CDR3 extends over 12 amino acids. Trimming stripped 6 bases from V and 0 bases from J, with 6 bases between. The CDR3 is CASRQGSYEQYF. The DNA of the CDR3 is TGTGCCAGCAGACAGGGCTCCTACGAGCAGTACTTC.

The chain recombines TRBV5-4 with TRBJ1-1; D gene unclear. The CDR3 sequence is 14 residues long. Per the germline V gene, CDR1 is SGHNT and CDR2 is YYREEE (reference sequence). Trimming removed 1 base from V and 0 bases from J, with 7 bases in between. The chain's CDR3 is CASSLSRMNTEAFF. CDR3 bases: TGTGCCAGCAGCTTGAGCAGGATGAACACTGAAGCTTTCTTT.

V and J are TRBV11-2 and TRBJ1-4, with D possibly being TRBD1 (6 bases). Germline CDR1 is SGHAT and CDR2 is FQNNGV. Trimming shortened V by 5 bases and J by 2 bases, and 9 bases separated the two germline ends. This CDR3 has 14 amino acids. The CDR3 coding sequence is TGTGCCAGCAGCCCAGGGGTTACTAATGAAAAACTGTTTTTT. It specifies CASSPGVTNEKLFF.